A selection of T cell receptor beta chains follows, all from one sample in a study of T cells in Graves' hyperthyroidism and ophthalmopathy. TCRdb recomputed calls from the multiplex PCR reads with MiXCR, one row per CDR3 protein. Of 500,000 to 550,000 distinct CDR3 sequences in the sample, about a fifth were seen once. Input material: blood. The receptors here all came from a man between 18 and 29 years old with Graves' hyperthyroidism. CDR3s include the opening cysteine and the closing phenylalanine or tryptophan. D genes are given only for firm matches. Not all rows give a size; the values are once, few, many and, for expanded clones, a class.

many,14,TRBV6-1,TRBJ1-2,-,TGTGCCAGCAGTGAGGAGGGAGGAGACTATGGCTACACCTTC,CASSEEGGDYGYTF
few,14,TRBV10-3,TRBJ2-5,-,TGTGCCATCTTTAAGGGTCTCGGACAAGAGACCCAGTACTTC,CAIFKGLGQETQYF
few,16,TRBV6-2/TRBV6-3,TRBJ2-3,-,TGTGCCAGCAGTTACCCTCCGAGCCCGAGCACAGATACGCAGTATTTT,CASSYPPSPSTDTQYF
-,17,TRBV12-3/TRBV12-4,TRBJ2-2,-,TGTGCCAGCAGCCGACGGGGCCCGGGCCATACCACCGGGGAGCTGTTTTTT,CASSRRGPGHTTGELFF
many,17,TRBV12-3/TRBV12-4,TRBJ1-5,-,TGTGCCAGCAGTACCCTTTGGGGACAATATAGCAATCAGCCCCAGCATTTT,CASSTLWGQYSNQPQHF
-,14,TRBV20-1,TRBJ2-2,-,TGCAGTGCTGGTTTGGTGTCAAACACCGGGGAGCTGTTTTTT,CSAGLVSNTGELFF
-,12,TRBV20-1,TRBJ2-7,-,TGCAGTGCCCCAGGGGAGATCTACGAGCAGTACTTC,CSAPGEIYEQYF
many,12,TRBV6-1,TRBJ1-5,-,TGTGCCAGCAGTCCTCTTCAGGGGCCCCAGCATTTT,CASSPLQGPQHF
few,14,TRBV5-1,TRBJ2-7,-,TGCGCCAGCAGCTTGGCCGGAGCTAGTCGTGAGCAGTACTTC,CASSLAGASREQYF
many,15,TRBV2,TRBJ2-7,-,TGTGCCAGCAGCCGGGACGGCCGGCCTTTGTACGAGCAGTACTTC,CASSRDGRPLYEQYF
once,19,TRBV5-4,TRBJ2-4,TRBD2,TGTGCCAGCAGCTTGGCCGGGACTAGCGGGGGGGCCGGTGGAGGCATTAAGTACTTC,CASSLAGTSGGAGGGIKYF
-,13,TRBV12-3/TRBV12-4,TRBJ1-1,-,TGTGCCAGCGGTAGCGAGGCCGACACTGAAGCTTTCTTT,CASGSEADTEAFF
few,17,TRBV18,TRBJ1-1,TRBD1,TGTGCCAGCTCACCACCGATACAGGGGGCGCGGTCCACTGAAGCTTTCTTT,CASSPPIQGARSTEAFF
-,14,TRBV29-1,TRBJ2-7,TRBD1,TGCAGCGTCGCAGCCGGGACAGGGTTCGACGAGCAGTACTTC,CSVAAGTGFDEQYF
many,15,TRBV7-8,TRBJ1-1,-,TGTGCCAGCAGCTTAAATACAGGGCTTGGGACTGAAGCTTTCTTT,CASSLNTGLGTEAFF
many,14,TRBV28,TRBJ2-7,TRBD2,TGTGCCAGCAGTCCTAGCGGGGGGTCTTACGAGCAGTACTTC,CASSPSGGSYEQYF
many,16,TRBV30,TRBJ1-5,-,TGTGCCTGGAGTTCGCCCGCCGGGGGAGACAATCAGCCCCAGCATTTT,CAWSSPAGGDNQPQHF
-,17,TRBV11-1,TRBJ1-3,-,TGTGCCAGCAGCTTATCGAACAGGAGCAGCTCTGGAAACACCATATATTTT,CASSLSNRSSSGNTIYF
once,16,TRBV11-2,TRBJ2-7,-,TGTGCCAGCAGCTCACGCCCCCGGACGGCGTCCTACGAGCAGTACTTC,CASSSRPRTASYEQYF
many,13,TRBV20-1,TRBJ1-2,-,TGCAGTGCTAGAGATTCACGGGGGAATGGCTACACCTTC,CSARDSRGNGYTF